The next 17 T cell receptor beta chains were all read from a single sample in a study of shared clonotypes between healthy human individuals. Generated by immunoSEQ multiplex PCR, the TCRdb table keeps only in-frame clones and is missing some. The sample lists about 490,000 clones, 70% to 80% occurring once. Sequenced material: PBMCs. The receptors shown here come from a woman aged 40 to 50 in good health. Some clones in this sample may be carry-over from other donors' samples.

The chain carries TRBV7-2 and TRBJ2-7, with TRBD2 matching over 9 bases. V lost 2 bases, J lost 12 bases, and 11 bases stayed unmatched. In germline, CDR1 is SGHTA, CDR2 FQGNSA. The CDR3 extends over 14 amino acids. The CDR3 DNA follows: TGTGCCAGCAGCTTAAGGTCTAGCGGGACCTTGGGGTACTTC. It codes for CASSLRSSGTLGYF.

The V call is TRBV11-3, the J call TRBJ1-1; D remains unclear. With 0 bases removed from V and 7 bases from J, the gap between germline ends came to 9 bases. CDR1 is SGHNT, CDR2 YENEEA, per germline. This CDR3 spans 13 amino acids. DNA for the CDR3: TGTGCCAGCAGCTTAGAGGCTTCGGGTGAAGCTTTCTTT. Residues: CASSLEASGEAFF.

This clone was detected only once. The CDR3 region is CASSVNREAGEQFF. The CDR3 DNA sequence: TGTGCCAGCAGTGTTAATCGGGAGGCAGGCGAGCAGTTCTTC. The chain links TRBV2 to TRBJ2-1; TRBD2 aligns across 7 bases. In germline, CDR1 is SNHLY, CDR2 FYNNEI. Trimming took 4 bases from V and 10 from J; bases not matched to a gene: 10. The CDR3 loop spans 14 amino acids.

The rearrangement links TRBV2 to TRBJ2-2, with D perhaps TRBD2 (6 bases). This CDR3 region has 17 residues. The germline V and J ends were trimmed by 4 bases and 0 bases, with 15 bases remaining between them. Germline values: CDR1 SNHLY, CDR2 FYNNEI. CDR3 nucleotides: TGTGCCAGCAGTGGGACTGCGGGACCGGCGAACACCGGGGAGCTGTTTTTT. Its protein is CASSGTAGPANTGELFF.

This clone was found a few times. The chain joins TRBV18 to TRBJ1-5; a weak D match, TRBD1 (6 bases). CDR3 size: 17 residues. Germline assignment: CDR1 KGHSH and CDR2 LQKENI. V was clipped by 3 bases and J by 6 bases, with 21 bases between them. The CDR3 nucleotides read TGTGCCAGCTCACCCCAGGGAGGGATGGGCAGGGGTCAGCCCCAGCATTTT. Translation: CASSPQGGMGRGQPQHF.

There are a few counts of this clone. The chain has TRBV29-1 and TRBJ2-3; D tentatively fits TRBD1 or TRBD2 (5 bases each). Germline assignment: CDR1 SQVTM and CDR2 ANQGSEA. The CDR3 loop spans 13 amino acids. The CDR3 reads CGGGDWATDTQYF. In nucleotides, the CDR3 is TGCGGGGGTGGAGATTGGGCCACGGATACGCAGTATTTT.

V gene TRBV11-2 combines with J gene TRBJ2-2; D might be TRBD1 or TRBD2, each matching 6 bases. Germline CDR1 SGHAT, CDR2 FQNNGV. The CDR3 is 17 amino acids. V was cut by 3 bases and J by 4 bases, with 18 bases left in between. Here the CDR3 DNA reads TGTGCCAGCAGCTTCAACGGAGGGGGAAGTGGCACCGGGGAGCTGTTTTTT. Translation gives CASSFNGGGSGTGELFF.

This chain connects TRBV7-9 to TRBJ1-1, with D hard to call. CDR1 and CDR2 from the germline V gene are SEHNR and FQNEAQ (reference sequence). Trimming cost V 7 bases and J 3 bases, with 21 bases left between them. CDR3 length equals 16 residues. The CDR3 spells CASTPGLQTMDTEAFF. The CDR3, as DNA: TGTGCCAGCACCCCGGGGTTACAAACGATGGACACTGAAGCTTTCTTT.

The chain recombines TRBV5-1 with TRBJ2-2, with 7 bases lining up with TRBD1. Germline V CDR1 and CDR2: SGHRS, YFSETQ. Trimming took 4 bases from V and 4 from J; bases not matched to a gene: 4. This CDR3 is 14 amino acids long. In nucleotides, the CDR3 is TGCGCCAGCAGCGCACAGGGGCCCACCGGGGAGCTGTTTTTT. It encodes CASSAQGPTGELFF. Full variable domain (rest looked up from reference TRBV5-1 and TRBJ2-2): KAGVTQTPRYLIKTRGQQVTLSCSPISGHRSVSWYQQTPGQGLQFLFEYFSETQRNKGNFPGRFSGRQFSNSRSEMNVSTLELGDSALYLCASSAQGPTGELFFGEGSRLTVL.

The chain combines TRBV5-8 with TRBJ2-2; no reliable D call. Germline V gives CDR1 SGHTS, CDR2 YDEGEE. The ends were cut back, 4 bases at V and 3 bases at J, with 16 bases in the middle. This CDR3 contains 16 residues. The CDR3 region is CASSPGSPFHTGELFF. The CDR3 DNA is TGTGCCAGCAGCCCAGGAAGCCCCTTTCACACCGGGGAGCTGTTTTTT.

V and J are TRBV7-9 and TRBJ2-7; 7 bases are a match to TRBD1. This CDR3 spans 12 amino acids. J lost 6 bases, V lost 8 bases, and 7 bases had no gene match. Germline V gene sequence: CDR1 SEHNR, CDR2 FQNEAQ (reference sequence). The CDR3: CASGGQLGEQYF. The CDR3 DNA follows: TGTGCCAGCGGGGGACAGTTGGGCGAGCAGTACTTC.

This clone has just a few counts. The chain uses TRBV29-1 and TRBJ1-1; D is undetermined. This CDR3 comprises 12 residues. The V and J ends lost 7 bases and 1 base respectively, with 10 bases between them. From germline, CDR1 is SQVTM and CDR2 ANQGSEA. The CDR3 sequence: CSASTGNTEAFF. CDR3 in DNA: TGCAGCGCGTCGACGGGGAACACTGAAGCTTTCTTT.

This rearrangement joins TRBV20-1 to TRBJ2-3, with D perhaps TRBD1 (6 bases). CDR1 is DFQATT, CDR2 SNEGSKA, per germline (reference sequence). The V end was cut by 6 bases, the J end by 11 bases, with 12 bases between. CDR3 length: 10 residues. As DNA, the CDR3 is TGCAGTGCAAGGACAGACCGGCAGTATTTT. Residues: CSARTDRQYF.

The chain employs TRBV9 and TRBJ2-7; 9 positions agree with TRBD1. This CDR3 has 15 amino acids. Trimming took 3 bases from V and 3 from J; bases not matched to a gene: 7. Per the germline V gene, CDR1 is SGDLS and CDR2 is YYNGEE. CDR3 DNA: TGTGCCAGCAGCGCTGGGACAGGGAATTACTACGAGCAGTACTTC. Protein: CASSAGTGNYYEQYF.

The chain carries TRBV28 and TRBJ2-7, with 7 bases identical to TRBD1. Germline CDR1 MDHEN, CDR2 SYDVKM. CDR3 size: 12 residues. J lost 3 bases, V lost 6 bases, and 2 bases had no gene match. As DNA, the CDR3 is TGTGCCAGCAGGCGGACAGGCTACGAGCAGTACTTC. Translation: CASRRTGYEQYF.

The CDR3 spells CASSPNRDQPQHF. In nucleotides, the CDR3 is TGTGCCAGCAGCCCGAACAGGGATCAGCCCCAGCATTTT. The chain recombines TRBV7-2 with TRBJ1-5, with D possibly TRBD1 on 6 matching bases. Germline V gene sequence: CDR1 SGHTA, CDR2 FQGNSA. V dropped 5 bases and J dropped 5 bases, with 10 bases sitting between them. CDR3 size: 13 residues. The variable domain in full, completed from reference TRBV7-2 and TRBJ1-5, reads GAGVSQSPSNKVTEKGKDVELRCDPISGHTALYWYRQSLGQGLEFLIYFQGNSAPDKSGLPSDRFSAERTGGSVSTLTIQRTQQEDSAVYLCASSPNRDQPQHFGDGTRLSIL.

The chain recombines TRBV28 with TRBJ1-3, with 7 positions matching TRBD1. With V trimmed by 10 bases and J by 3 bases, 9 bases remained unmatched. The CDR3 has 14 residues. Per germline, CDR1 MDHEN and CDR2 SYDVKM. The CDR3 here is CATTGTAYGNTIYF. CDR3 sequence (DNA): TGTGCCACCACAGGGACAGCTTATGGAAACACCATATATTTT. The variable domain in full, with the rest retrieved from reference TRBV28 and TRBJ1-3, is DVKVTQSSRYLVKRTGEKVFLECVQDMDHENMFWYRQDPGLGLRLIYFSYDVKMKEKGDIPEGYSVSREKKERFSLILESASTNQTSMYLCATTGTAYGNTIYFGEGSWLTVV.